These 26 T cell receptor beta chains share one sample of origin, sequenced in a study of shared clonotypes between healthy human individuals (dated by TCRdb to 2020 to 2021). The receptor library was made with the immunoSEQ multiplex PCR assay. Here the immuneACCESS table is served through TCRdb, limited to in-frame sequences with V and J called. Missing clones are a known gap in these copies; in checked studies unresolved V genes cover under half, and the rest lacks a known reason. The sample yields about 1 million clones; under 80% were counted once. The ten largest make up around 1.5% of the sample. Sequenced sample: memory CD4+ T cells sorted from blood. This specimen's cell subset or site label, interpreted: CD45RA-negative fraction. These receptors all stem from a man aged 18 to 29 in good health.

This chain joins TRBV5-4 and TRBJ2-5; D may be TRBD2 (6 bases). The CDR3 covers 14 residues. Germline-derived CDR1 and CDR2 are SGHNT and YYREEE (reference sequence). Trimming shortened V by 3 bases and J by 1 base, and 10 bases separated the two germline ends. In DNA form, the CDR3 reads TGTGCCAGCAGCTCCCGGGACTTCCAAGAGACCCAGTACTTC. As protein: CASSSRDFQETQYF.

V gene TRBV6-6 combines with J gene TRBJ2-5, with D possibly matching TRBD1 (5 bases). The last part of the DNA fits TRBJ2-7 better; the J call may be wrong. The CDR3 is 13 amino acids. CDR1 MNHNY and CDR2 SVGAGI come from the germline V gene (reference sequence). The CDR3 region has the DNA TGTGCCAGCAGTCACGACAGCACCTACGAGCAGTACTTC. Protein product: CASSHDSTYEQYF.

CDR3 DNA: TGTGCCAGCACGACTAGCGGCCGGCGTGAGCAGTTCTTC. As protein: CASTTSGRREQFF. The V call is TRBV27, the J call TRBJ2-1, with 9 bases lining up with TRBD2. Germline V gene data show CDR1 as MNHEY and CDR2 as SMNVEV (reference sequence). The CDR3 totals 13 residues. Trimming took 7 bases from V and 9 from J; bases not matched to a gene: 7.

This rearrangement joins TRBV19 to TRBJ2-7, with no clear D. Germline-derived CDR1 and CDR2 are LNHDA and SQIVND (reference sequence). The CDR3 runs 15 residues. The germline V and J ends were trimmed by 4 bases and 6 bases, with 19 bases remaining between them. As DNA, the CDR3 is TGTGCCAGTAGTACCCTCTCGGGTGGAGTCACCGAGCAGTACTTC. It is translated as CASSTLSGGVTEQYF.

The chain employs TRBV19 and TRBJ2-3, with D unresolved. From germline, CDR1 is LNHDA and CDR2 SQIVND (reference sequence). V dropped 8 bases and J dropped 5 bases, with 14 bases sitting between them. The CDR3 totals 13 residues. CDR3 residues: CASAHRWGDTQYF. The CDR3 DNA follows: TGTGCCAGTGCTCATCGGTGGGGAGATACGCAGTATTTT.

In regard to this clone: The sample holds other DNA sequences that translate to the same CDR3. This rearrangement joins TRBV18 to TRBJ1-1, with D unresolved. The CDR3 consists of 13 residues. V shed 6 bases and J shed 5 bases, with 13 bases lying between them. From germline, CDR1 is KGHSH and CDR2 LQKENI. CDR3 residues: CASSPNRDTEAFF. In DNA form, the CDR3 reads TGTGCCAGCTCCCCCAATAGGGATACTGAAGCTTTCTTT. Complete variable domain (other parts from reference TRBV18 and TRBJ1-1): NAGVMQNPRHLVRRRGQEARLRCSPMKGHSHVYWYRQLPEEGLKFMVYLQKENIIDESGMPKERFSAEFPKEGPSILRIQQVVRGDSAAYFCASSPNRDTEAFFGQGTRLTVV.

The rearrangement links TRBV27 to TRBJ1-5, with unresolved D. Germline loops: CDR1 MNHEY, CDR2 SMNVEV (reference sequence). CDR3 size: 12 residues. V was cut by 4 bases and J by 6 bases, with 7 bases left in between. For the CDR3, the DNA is TGTGCCAGCAGTTGGGAGGGTCAGCCCCAGCATTTT. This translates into CASSWEGQPQHF.

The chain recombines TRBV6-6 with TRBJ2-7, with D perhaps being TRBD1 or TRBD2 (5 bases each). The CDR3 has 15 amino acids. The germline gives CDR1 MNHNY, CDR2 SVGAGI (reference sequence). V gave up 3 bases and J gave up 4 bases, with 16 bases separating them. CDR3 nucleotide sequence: TGTGCCAGCAGTTATCAGTGGGGACCCCAGTACGAGCAGTACTTC. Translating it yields CASSYQWGPQYEQYF.

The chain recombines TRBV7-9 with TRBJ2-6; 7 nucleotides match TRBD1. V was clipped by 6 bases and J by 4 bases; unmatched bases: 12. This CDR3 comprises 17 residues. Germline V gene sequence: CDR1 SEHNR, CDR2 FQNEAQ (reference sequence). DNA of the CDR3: TGTGCCAGCAGGACTGACAGGGTTGGTTCCGGGGCCAACGTCCTGACTTTC. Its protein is CASRTDRVGSGANVLTF.

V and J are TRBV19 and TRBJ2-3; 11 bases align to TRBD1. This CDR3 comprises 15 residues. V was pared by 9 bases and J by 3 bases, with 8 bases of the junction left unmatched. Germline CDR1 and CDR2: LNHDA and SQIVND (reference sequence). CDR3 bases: TGTGCCAGCCGGGACAGGGGGATTGGGACAGATACGCAGTATTTT. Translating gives CASRDRGIGTDTQYF.

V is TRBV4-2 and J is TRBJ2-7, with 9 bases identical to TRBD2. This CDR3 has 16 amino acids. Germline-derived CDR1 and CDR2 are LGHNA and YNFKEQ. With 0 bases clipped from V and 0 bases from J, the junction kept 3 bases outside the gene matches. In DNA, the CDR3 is TGTGCCAGCAGCCAAGATAGCGGGGGTAACTCCTACGAGCAGTACTTC. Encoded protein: CASSQDSGGNSYEQYF.

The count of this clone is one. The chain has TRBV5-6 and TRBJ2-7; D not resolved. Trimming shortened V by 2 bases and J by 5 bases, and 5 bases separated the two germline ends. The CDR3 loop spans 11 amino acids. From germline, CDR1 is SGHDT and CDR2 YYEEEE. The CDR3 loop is CASSFLNEQYF. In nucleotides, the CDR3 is TGTGCCAGCAGCTTTCTCAACGAGCAGTACTTC.

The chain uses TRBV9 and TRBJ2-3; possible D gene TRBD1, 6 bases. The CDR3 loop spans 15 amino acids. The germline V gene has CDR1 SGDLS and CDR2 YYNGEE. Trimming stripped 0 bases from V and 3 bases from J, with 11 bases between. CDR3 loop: CASSVGQVPTDTQYF. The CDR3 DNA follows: TGTGCCAGCAGCGTAGGACAGGTCCCGACAGATACGCAGTATTTT.

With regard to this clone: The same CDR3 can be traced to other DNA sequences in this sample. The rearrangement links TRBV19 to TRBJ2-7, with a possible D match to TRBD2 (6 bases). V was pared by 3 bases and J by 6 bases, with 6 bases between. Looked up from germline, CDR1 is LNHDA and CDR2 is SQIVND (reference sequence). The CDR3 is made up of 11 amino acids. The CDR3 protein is CASSIGGEQYF. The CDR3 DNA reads TGTGCCAGTAGTATCGGGGGCGAGCAGTACTTC.

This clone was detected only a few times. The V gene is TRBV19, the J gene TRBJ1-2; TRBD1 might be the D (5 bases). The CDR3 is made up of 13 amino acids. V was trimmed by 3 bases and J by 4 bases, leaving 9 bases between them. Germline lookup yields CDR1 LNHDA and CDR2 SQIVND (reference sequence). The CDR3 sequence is CASSMGDSYGYTF. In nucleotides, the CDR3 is TGTGCCAGTAGTATGGGGGACTCCTATGGCTACACCTTC. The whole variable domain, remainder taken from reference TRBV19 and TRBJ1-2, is DGGITQSPKYLFRKEGQNVTLSCEQNLNHDAMYWYRQDPGQGLRLIYYSQIVNDFQKGDIAEGYSVSREKKESFPLTVTSAQKNPTAFYLCASSMGDSYGYTFGSGTRLTVV.

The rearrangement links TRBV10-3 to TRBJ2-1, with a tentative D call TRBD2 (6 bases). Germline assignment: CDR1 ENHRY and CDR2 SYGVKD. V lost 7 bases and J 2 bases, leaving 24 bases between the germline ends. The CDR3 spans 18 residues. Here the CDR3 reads CAIIGAGTFCRPYNEQFF. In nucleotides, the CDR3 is TGTGCCATCATCGGGGCCGGGACTTTTTGCCGACCCTACAATGAGCAGTTCTTC.

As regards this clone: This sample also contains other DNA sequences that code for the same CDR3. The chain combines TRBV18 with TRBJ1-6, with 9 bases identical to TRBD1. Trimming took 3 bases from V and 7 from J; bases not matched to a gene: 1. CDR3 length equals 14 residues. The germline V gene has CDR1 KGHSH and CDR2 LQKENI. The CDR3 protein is CASSPGTGNSPLHF. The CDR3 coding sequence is TGTGCCAGCTCACCGGGGACAGGGAATTCACCCCTCCACTTT.

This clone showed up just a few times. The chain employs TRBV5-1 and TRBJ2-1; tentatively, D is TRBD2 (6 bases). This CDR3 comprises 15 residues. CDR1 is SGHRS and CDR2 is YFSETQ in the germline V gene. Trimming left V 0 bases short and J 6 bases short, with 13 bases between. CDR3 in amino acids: CASSLELAVGNEQFF. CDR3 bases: TGCGCCAGCAGCTTGGAACTAGCAGTCGGCAATGAGCAGTTCTTC.

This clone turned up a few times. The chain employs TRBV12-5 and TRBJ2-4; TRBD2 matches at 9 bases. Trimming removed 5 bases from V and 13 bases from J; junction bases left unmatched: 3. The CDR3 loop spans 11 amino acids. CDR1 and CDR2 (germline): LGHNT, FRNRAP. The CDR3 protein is CASGPGTSQYF. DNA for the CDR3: TGTGCTAGTGGTCCCGGGACTAGCCAGTACTTC.

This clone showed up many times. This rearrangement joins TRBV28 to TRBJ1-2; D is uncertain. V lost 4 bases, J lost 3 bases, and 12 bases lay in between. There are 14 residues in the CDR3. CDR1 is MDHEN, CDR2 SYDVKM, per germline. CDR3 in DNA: TGTGCCAGCAGTTCCCCGGATTACCACTATGGCTACACCTTC. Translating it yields CASSSPDYHYGYTF.

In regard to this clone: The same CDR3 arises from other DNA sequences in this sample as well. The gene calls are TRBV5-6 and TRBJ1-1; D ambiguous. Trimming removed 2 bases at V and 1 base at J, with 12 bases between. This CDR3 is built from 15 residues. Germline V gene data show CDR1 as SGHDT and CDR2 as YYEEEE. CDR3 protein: CASSFDTGKNTEAFF. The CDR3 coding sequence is TGTGCCAGCAGCTTTGACACCGGCAAGAACACTGAAGCTTTCTTT.

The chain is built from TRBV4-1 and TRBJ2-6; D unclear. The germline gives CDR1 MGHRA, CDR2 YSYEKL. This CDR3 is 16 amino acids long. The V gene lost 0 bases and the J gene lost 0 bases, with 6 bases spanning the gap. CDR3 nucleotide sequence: TGCGCCAGCAGCCAAGATCAAATCTCTGGGGCCAACGTCCTGACTTTC. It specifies CASSQDQISGANVLTF.

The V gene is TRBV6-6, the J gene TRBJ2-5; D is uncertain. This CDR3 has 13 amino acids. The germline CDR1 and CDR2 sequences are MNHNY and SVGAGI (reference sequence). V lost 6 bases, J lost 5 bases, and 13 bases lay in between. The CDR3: CASSQGFSETQYF. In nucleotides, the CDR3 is TGTGCCAGCAGCCAAGGATTTTCTGAGACCCAGTACTTC.

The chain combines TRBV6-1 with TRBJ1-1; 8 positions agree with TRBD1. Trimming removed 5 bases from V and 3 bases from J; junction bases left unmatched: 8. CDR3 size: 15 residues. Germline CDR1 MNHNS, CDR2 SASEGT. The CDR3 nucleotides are TGTGCCAGCAGTAGACAGGGGTTGGAGGACACTGAAGCTTTCTTT. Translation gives CASSRQGLEDTEAFF.

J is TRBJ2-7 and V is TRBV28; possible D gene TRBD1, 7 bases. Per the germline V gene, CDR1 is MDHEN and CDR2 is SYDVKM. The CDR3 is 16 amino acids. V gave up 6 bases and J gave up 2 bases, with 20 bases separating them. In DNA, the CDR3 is TGTGCCAGCAGGGCGGGACAGTTTAGGGTAGCCTACGAGCAGTACTTC. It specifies CASRAGQFRVAYEQYF.

CDR3 sequence (DNA): TGCGCCAGCAGCCAGGGACAGGGCTTCAATCAGCCCCAGCATTTT. Translation gives CASSQGQGFNQPQHF. V gene TRBV4-1 combines with J gene TRBJ1-5; 9 bases agree with TRBD1. V lost 3 bases, J lost 3 bases, and 3 bases stayed unmatched. Germline V gives CDR1 MGHRA, CDR2 YSYEKL. This CDR3 is built from 15 residues.